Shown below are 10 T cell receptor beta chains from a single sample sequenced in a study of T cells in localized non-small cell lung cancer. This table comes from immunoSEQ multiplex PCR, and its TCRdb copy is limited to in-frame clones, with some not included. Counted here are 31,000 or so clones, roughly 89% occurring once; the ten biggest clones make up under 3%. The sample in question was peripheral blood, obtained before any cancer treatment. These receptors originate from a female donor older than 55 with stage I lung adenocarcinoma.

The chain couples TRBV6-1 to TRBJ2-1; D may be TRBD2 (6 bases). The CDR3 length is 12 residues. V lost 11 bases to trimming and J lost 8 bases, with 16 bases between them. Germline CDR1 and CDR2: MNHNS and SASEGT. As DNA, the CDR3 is TGTGCCGGCCGGGACTTCCACCATGAGCAGTTCTTC. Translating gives CAGRDFHHEQFF.

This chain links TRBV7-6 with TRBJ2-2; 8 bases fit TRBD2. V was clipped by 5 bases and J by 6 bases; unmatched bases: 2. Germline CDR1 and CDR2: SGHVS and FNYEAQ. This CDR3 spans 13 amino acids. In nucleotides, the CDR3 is TGTGCCAGCAGCCGGACTAGCCCCGGGGAGCTGTTTTTT. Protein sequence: CASSRTSPGELFF.

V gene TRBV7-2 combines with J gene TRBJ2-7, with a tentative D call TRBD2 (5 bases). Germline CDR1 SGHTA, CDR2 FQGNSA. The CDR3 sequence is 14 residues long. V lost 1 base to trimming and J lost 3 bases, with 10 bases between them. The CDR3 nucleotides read TGTGCCAGCAGCTTAGAGGAGGCGGGCTACGAGCAGTACTTC. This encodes CASSLEEAGYEQYF.

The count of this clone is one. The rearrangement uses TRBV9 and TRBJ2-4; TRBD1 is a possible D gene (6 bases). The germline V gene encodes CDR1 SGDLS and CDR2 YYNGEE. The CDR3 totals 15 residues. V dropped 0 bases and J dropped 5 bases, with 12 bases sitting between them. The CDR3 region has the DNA TGTGCCAGCAGCGTAGCTCAGGGGTGGGAAAACATTCAGTACTTC. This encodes CASSVAQGWENIQYF.

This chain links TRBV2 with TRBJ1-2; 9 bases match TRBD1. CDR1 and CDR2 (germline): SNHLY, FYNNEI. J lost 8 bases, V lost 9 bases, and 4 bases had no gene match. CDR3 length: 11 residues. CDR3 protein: CARQGAEGYTF. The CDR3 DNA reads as TGTGCCAGACAGGGGGCTGAAGGCTACACCTTC.

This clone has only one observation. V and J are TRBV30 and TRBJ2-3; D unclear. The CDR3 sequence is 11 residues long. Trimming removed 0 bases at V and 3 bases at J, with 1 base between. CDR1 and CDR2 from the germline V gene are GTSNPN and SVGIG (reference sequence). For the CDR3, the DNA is TGTGCCTGGAGTGTTACAGATACGCAGTATTTT. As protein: CAWSVTDTQYF. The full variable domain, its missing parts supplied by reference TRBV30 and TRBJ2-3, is SQTIHQWPATLVQPVGSPLSLECTVEGTSNPNLYWYRQAAGRGLQLLFYSVGIGQISSEVPQNLSASRPQDRQFILSSKKLLLSDSGFYLCAWSVTDTQYFGPGTRLTVL.

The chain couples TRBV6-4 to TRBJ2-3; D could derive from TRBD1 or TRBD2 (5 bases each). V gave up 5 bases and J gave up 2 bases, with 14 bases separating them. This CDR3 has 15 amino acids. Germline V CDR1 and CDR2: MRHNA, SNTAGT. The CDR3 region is CASSPGVGVTDTQYF. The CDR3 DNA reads TGTGCCAGCAGTCCAGGTGTGGGGGTCACAGATACGCAGTATTTT.

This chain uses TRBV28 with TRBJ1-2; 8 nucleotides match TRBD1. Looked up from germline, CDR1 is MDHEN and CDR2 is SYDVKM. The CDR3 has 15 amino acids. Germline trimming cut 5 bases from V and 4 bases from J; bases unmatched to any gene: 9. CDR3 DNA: TGTGCCAGCAGTAAATGGACAGGGCATGTCTATGGCTACACCTTC. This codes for CASSKWTGHVYGYTF.

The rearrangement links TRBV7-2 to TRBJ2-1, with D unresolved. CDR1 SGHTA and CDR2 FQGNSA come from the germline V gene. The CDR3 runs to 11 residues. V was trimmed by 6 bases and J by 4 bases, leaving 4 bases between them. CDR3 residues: CASSYYNEQFF. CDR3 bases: TGTGCCAGCAGTTATTACAATGAGCAGTTCTTC. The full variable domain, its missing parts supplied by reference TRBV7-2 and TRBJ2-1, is GAGVSQSPSNKVTEKGKDVELRCDPISGHTALYWYRQSLGQGLEFLIYFQGNSAPDKSGLPSDRFSAERTGGSVSTLTIQRTQQEDSAVYLCASSYYNEQFFGPGTRLTVL.

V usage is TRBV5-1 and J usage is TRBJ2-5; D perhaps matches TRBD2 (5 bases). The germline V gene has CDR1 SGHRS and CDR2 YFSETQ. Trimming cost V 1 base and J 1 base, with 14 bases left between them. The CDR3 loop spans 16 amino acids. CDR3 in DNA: TGCGCCAGCAGCTTGAGTGGGCGCGGAGGCCAAGAGACCCAGTACTTC. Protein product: CASSLSGRGGQETQYF.